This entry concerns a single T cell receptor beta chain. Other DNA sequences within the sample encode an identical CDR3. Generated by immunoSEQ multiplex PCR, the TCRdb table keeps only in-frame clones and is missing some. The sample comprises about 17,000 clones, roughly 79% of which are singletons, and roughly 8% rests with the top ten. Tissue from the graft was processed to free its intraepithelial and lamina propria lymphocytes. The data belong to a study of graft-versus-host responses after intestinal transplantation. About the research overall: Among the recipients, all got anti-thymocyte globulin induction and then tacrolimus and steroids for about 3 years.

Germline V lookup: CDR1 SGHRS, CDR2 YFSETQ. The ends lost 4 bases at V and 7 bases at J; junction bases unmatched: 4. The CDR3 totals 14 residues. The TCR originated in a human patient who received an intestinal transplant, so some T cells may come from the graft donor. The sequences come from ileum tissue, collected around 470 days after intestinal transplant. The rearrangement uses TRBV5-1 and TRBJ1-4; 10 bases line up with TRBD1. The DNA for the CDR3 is TGCGCCAGCAGCCCAAGGACAGGGGGTGAAAAACTGTTTTTT. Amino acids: CASSPRTGGEKLFF.